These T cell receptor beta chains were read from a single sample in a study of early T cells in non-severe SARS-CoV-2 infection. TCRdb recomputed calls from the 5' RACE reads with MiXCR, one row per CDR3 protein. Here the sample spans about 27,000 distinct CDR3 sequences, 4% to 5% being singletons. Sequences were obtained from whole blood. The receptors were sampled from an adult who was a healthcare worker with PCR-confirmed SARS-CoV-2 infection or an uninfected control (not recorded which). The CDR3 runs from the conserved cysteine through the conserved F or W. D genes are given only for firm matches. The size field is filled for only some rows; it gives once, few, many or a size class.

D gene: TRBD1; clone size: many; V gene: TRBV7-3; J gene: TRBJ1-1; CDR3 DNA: TGTGCCAGCAGCTTAACCCCGTCGACAGGGGGAACTGAAGCTTTCTTT; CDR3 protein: CASSLTPSTGGTEAFF
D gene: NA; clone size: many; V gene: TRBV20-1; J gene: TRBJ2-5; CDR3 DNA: TGCAGTGCTAGGATTAGGCGGGAGACCCAGTACTTC; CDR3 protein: CSARIRRETQYF
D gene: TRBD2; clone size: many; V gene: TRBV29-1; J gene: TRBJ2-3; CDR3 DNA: TGCAGCGTTGAAGGGGTTGCTAGCGGTAGTGATACGCAGTATTTT; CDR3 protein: CSVEGVASGSDTQYF
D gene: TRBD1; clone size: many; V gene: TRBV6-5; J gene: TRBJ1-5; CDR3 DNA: TGTGCCAGCAGTACCGACAGGGCAGGCAATCAGCCCCAGCATTTT; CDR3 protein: CASSTDRAGNQPQHF
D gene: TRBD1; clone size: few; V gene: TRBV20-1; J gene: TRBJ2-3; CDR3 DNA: TGCAGTGCTGGCAACCGGGACAGGGGGATGTTAGATACGCAGTATTTT; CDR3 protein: CSAGNRDRGMLDTQYF
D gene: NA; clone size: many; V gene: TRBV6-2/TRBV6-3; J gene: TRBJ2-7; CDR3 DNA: TGTGCCAGCAGTTACCGGGACATTACCTACGAGCAGTACTTC; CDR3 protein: CASSYRDITYEQYF
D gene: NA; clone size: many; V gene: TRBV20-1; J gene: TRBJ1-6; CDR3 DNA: TGCAGTGCTAGGGCGTCCGTTTCGGGGGATTCACCCCTCCACTTT; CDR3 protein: CSARASVSGDSPLHF
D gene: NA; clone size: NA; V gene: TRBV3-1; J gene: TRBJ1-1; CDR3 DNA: TGTGCCAGCAGCCAAGGGGCCGGGGATGAAGCTTTCTTT; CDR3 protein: CASSQGAGDEAFF
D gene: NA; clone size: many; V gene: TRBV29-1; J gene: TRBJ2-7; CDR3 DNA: TGCAGCGTCGGGGACGCCAACTACGAGCAGTACTTC; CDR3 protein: CSVGDANYEQYF
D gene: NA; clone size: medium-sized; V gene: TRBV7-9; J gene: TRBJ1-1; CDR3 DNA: TGTGCCAGCAGCCCCCCGCCCGACACTGAAGCTTTCTTT; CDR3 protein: CASSPPPDTEAFF
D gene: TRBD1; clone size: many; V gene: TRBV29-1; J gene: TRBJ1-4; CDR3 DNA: TGCAGCGTTGCACAGGGGGAGACTAATGAAAAACTGTTTTTT; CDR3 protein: CSVAQGETNEKLFF
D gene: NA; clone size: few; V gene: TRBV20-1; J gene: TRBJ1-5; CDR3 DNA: TGCAGTGCTAGAAAACTACCAGAAAATCAGCCCCAGCATTTT; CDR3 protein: CSARKLPENQPQHF
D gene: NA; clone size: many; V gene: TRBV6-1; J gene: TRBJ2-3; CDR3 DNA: TGTGCCAGCACCCTCGACTCGTATGCCCCCACAGATACGCAGTATTTT; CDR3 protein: CASTLDSYAPTDTQYF
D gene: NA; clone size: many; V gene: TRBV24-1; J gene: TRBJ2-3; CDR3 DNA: TGTGCCACTCTTCGGGGGCCCAGAGATACGCAGTATTTT; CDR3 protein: CATLRGPRDTQYF
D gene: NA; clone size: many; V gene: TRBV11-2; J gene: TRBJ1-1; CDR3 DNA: TGTGCCAGCTCGTCCGGCCTCACTCGGGACCGGACTGAAGCTTTCTTT; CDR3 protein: CASSSGLTRDRTEAFF
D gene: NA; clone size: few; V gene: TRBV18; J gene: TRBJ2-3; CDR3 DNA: TGTGCCAGCTCACCACCGGAGCTACCCGGGGATACGCAGTATTTT; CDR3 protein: CASSPPELPGDTQYF
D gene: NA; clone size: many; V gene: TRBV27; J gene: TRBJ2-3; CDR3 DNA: TGTGCCAGCAGTTTCTCAGATACGCAGTATTTT; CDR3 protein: CASSFSDTQYF
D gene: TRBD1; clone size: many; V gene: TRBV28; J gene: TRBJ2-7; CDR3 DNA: TGTGCCAGCAGAACAGGGGGATATGACGAGCAGTACTTC; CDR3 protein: CASRTGGYDEQYF
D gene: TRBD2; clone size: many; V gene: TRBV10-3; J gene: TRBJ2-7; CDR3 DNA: TGTGCCATCAGTGACCCTGGACTAGCGGGGGGCCAAGAGCAGTACTTC; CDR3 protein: CAISDPGLAGGQEQYF
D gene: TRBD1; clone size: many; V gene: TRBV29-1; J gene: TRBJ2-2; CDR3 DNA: TGCAGCGTTCGGACAGGGGAGAACACCGGGGAGCTGTTTTTT; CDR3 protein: CSVRTGENTGELFF
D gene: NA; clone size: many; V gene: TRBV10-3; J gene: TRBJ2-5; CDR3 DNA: TGTGCCATCAGTGAGTCCTGGGGCGTGGAGACCCAGTACTTC; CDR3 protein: CAISESWGVETQYF
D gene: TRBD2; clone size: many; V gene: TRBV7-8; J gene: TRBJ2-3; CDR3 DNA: TGTGCCAGCAGCACGGGGCGGGAGAGGGATACGCAGTATTTT; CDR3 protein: CASSTGRERDTQYF
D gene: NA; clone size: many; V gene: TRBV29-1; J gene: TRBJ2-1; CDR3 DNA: TGCAGCGTGTCGGGCCTCCCCTCCAATGAGCAGTTCTTC; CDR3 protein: CSVSGLPSNEQFF
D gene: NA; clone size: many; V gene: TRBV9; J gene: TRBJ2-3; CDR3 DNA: TGTGCCAGCAGCGTAGCTCCCACAGCCCGAGATACGCAGTATTTT; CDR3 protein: CASSVAPTARDTQYF
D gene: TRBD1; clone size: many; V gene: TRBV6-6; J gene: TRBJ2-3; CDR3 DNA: TGTGCCAGCAGTCAGCCGGGACAGGGGGAGTATGGCACAGATACGCAGTATTTT; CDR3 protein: CASSQPGQGEYGTDTQYF
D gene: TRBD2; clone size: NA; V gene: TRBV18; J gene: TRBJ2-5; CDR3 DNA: TGTGCCAGCTCTCCGGGACTACTCGAAGAGACCCAGTACTTC; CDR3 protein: CASSPGLLEETQYF
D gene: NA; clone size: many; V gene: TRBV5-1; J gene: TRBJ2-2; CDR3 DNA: TGCGCCAGCAGCTTGAGGCAGGGCGCCACCGGGGAGCTGTTTTTT; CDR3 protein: CASSLRQGATGELFF
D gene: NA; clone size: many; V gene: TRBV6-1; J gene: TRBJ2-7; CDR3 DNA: TGTGCCAGCAGTGAATCTGGGCTTAGCTACGAGCAGTACTTC; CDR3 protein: CASSESGLSYEQYF
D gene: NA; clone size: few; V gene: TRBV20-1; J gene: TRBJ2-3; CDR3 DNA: TGCAGTGCTAGAGATTGGCGGTTCCCCACAGATACGCAGTATTTT; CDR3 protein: CSARDWRFPTDTQYF
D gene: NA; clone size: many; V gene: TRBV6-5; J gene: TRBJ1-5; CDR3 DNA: TGTGCCAGCGCCTACGGGGGGGATCAGCCCCAGCATTTT; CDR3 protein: CASAYGGDQPQHF
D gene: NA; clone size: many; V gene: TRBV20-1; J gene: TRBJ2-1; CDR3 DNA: TGCAGTGCAGGAGGGGTCTCCTACAATGAGCAGTTCTTC; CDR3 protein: CSAGGVSYNEQFF
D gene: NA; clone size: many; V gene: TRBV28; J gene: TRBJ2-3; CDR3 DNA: TGTGCCAGCAGGGGCGAGGGAGATACGCAGTATTTT; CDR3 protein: CASRGEGDTQYF
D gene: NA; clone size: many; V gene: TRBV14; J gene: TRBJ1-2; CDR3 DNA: TGTGCCAGCAGCCAAGATATGGGACGGTATGGCTACACCTTC; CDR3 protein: CASSQDMGRYGYTF
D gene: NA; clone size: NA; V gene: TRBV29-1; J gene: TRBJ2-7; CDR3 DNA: TGCAGCGTTGAAGAGATTAAGGAACCCCCCGATGAGCAGTACTTC; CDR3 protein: CSVEEIKEPPDEQYF
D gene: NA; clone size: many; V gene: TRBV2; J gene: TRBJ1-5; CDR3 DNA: TGTGCCAGCAGCTTGGACGGGGTCCATCAGCCCCAGCATTTT; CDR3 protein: CASSLDGVHQPQHF
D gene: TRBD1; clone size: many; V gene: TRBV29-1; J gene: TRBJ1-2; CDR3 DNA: TGCAGCGTTGAAGGGACAGGGGACTTTAACTATGGCTACACCTTC; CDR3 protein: CSVEGTGDFNYGYTF
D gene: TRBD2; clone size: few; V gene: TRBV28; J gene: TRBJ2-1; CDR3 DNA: TGTGCCAGCAGTCCTGCGGGACTAGCGGGAGTAACAACTAATGAGCAGTTCTTC; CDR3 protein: CASSPAGLAGVTTNEQFF
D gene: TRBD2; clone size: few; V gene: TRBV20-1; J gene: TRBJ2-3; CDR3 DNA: TGCAGTTTGAGGGCGGGAGGCCCGGGAGATACGCAGTATTTT; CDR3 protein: CSLRAGGPGDTQYF
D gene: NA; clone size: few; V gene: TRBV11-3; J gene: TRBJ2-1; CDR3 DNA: TGTGCCAGCAGCCCTGATCGGGGGACGTACAATGAGCAGTTCTTC; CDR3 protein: CASSPDRGTYNEQFF
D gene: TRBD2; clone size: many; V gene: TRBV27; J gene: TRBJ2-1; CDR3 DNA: TGTGCCAGCAGTTTATCGATACTAGCGAAGTACAATGAGCAGTTCTTC; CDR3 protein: CASSLSILAKYNEQFF
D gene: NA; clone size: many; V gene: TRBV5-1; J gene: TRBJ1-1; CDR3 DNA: TGCGCCAGCAGCTTTACGGCCACTGAAGCTTTCTTT; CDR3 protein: CASSFTATEAFF
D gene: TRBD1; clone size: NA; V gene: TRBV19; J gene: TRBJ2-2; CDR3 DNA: TGTGCCAGTAGTAGAGGACAGGGGGCGTCTCGCACCGGGGTGCTGTTTTTT; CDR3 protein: CASSRGQGASRTGVLFF
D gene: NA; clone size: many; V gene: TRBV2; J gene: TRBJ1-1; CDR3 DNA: TGTGCCAGCAGTTCTCAGTCGAACACTGAAGCTTTCTTT; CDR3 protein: CASSSQSNTEAFF
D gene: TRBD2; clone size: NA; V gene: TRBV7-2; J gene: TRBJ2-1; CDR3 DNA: TGTGCCAGCAGCTTAGGATGGACTAGCGGGAGTTCGGATGAGCAGTTCTTC; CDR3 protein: CASSLGWTSGSSDEQFF
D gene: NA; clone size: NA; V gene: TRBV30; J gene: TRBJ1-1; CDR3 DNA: TGTGCCTGGGGGACCGTACAAGCTTTCTTT; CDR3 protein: CAWGTVQAFF
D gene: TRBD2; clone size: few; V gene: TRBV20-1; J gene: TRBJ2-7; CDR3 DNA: TGCAGTGCCTCGGGACTAGCGGGAGTCCGTAAGTCCTACGAGCAGTACTTC; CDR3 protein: CSASGLAGVRKSYEQYF
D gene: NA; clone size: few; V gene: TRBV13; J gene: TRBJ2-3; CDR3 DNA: TGTGCCAGCAGCTCCTCGCAGTTGATTAGCACAGATACGCAGTATTTT; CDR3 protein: CASSSSQLISTDTQYF
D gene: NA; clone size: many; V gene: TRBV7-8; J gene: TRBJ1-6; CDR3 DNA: TGTGCCAGCAGCGTCGACGCATGGTCACCCCTCCACTTT; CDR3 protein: CASSVDAWSPLHF
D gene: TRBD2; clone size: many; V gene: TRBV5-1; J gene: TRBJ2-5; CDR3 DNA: TGCGCCAGCAGCTTGGGACTAGCCTACCAAGAGACCCAGTACTTC; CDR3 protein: CASSLGLAYQETQYF
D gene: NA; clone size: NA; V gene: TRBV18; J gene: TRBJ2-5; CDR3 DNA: TGTGCCAGCTCACCACAGGCATCCGAGACCCAGTACTTC; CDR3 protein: CASSPQASETQYF
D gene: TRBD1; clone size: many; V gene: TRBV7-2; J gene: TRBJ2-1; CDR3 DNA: TGTGCCATCCTTGGAGGACAGGGGGCCTACAATGAGCAGTTCTTC; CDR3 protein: CAILGGQGAYNEQFF
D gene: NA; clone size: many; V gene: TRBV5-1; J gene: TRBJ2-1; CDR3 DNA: TGCGCCAGCAGCTTGGCGATCGAGCAGTTCTTC; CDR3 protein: CASSLAIEQFF
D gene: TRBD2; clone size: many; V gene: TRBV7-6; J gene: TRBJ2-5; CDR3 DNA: TGTGCCAGCAGCTCAGGGACTAGCCAGCAGACCCAGTACTTC; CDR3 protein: CASSSGTSQQTQYF
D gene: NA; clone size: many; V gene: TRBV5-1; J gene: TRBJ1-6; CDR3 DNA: TGCGCCAGCAGCTTGGAGGGGTCCTATAATTCACCCCTCCACTTT; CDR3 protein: CASSLEGSYNSPLHF
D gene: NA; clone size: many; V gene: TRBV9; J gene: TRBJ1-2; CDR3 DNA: TGTGCCAGCAGCCCCAGCGTGGCTAACTATGGCTACACCTTC; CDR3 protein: CASSPSVANYGYTF